The present TCR beta chain was sequenced within a study of monozygotic twins with inflammatory bowel disease. Study conclusions and caveats: Compared with healthy twins, IBD patients shared fewer clonotypes with others, especially with disease activity. Comparison of concordant versus discordant twins revealed no difference in repertoire similarity, possibly due to limited power.

Two nested PCRs, run for around 15 and 9 cycles, were applied to TCRalpha and TCRbeta cDNA. TCRdb re-called the 5' RACE reads; one entry per CDR3 protein, DNA not given. The sample features just over 300,000 distinct CDR3 sequences, with over 5.5% in its top ten. This CDR3 is 14 amino acids long. CDR1 and CDR2 from the germline V gene are SGHNT and YYREEE (reference sequence). The authors isolated total RNA from whole blood without sorting T cells. Notes on this clonotype: The antigen is unknown.

The chain employs TRBV5-4 and TRBJ1-1; there is no DNA to check the TCRdb D call of TRBD1. This TCR derives from a human donor with ulcerative colitis or Crohn's disease, or a healthy co-twin of an affected twin (not recorded which). Sequenced input: blood. CDR3 amino acids: CASSFSGTSVGAFF.